One and the same sample provided the 10 T cell receptor beta chains below, sequenced in a study of PD-1 blockade in classical Hodgkin lymphoma (dated by TCRdb to 2020 to 2022). The label giving this sample's time point can be read as: cycle 4 day 1 (C4D1), after six to seven weeks of nivolumab. All trial patients had relapsed after autologous stem cell transplantation, with cohorts A, B and C differing in prior brentuximab vedotin exposure. A Miltenyi CD8+ T cell isolation kit was used for magnetic negative selection to purify CD8+ T cells from thawed PBMCs. The library relied on the immunoSEQ multiplex PCR assay. TCRdb's version of the immuneACCESS table is confined to in-frame rearrangements and falls short of the full clone set. An unresolved V gene accounts for under half of the shortfall where checked; the remainder is of unknown origin. For this sample the table gives approximately 21,000 clones, of which around 84% were detected only once. 7.3% of the sample is taken by the ten largest.

Sequenced material: CD8+ T cells from blood, taken before the fourth cycle of nivolumab. These receptors were collected from a human donor with classical Hodgkin lymphoma.

This sequence joins TRBV7-8 and TRBJ2-1; TRBD2 agrees at 11 bases. Germline loops: CDR1 SGHVS, CDR2 FQNEAQ. The CDR3 is 15 amino acids. V lost 1 base and J lost 15; bases outside the gene matches: 11. The CDR3 region has the DNA TGTGCCAGCAGCTTAGATTTTAGCGGGGGGGGCCCTAGGTTCTTC. This gives the protein CASSLDFSGGGPRFF.

The V gene is TRBV9, the J gene TRBJ2-7, with D perhaps TRBD1 (5 bases). V was clipped by 0 bases and J by 0 bases, with 10 bases between them. The germline CDR1 and CDR2 sequences are SGDLS and YYNGEE. The CDR3 extends over 15 amino acids. CDR3: CASSVGSGNSYEQYF. For the CDR3, the DNA is TGTGCCAGCAGCGTAGGTTCAGGGAACTCCTACGAGCAGTACTTC.

The chain employs TRBV4-1 and TRBJ2-7, with no clear D. The CDR3 is made up of 13 amino acids. Trimming left V 4 bases short and J 2 bases short, with 9 bases between. From germline, CDR1 is MGHRA and CDR2 YSYEKL. The CDR3 protein is CASSPGVTYEQYF. The CDR3 DNA reads TGCGCCAGCAGCCCAGGTGTAACCTACGAGCAGTACTTC.

V usage is TRBV7-2 and J usage is TRBJ2-3; possibly TRBD2 for D (7 bases). The CDR3 totals 18 residues. V lost 7 bases to trimming and J lost 2 bases, with 25 bases between them. CDR1 and CDR2 from the germline V gene are SGHTA and FQGNSA. This CDR3 reads CASISTWSRGASTDTQYF. The CDR3 DNA follows: TGTGCCAGCATCTCCACATGGTCCCGGGGGGCCTCCACAGATACGCAGTATTTT. Full variable domain (outside the CDR3, taken from reference TRBV7-2 and TRBJ2-3): GAGVSQSPSNKVTEKGKDVELRCDPISGHTALYWYRQSLGQGLEFLIYFQGNSAPDKSGLPSDRFSAERTGGSVSTLTIQRTQQEDSAVYLCASISTWSRGASTDTQYFGPGTRLTVL.

The J gene is TRBJ1-1, the V gene TRBV14, with 7 positions matching TRBD1. CDR3 length equals 12 residues. J gave up 7 bases and V 4 bases, and 3 bases lay outside the gene matches. Germline V gives CDR1 SGHDN, CDR2 FVKESK. The CDR3 region has the DNA TGTGCCAGCAGCCTCGGGACAGTTGAAGCTTTCTTT. It translates to CASSLGTVEAFF.

The chain combines TRBV11-2 with TRBJ2-3; 7 bases align to TRBD1. Germline loops: CDR1 SGHAT, CDR2 FQNNGV. The ends lost 4 bases at V and 4 bases at J; junction bases unmatched: 11. This CDR3 contains 16 residues. The CDR3: CASSSLTGKSADTQYF. The CDR3, as DNA: TGTGCCAGCAGCTCCCTGACAGGGAAAAGTGCAGATACGCAGTATTTT.

This clone was detected once. The V and J genes are TRBV5-1 and TRBJ2-1; D is possibly TRBD2 (5 bases). CDR1 and CDR2 (germline): SGHRS, YFSETQ. V lost 1 base, J lost 0 bases, and 5 bases lay in between. CDR3 length equals 14 residues. In DNA, the CDR3 is TGCGCCAGCAGCTTGACTAGCTCCTACAATGAGCAGTTCTTC. It translates to CASSLTSSYNEQFF.

The J gene is TRBJ2-4, the V gene TRBV29-1; D is unclear. The germline V and J ends were trimmed by 3 bases and 10 bases, with 13 bases remaining between them. CDR3 length equals 12 residues. Germline V CDR1 and CDR2: SQVTM, ANQGSEA. The CDR3 region has the DNA TGCAGCGTTGATGACGGAAACGGGATTCAGTACTTC. As protein: CSVDDGNGIQYF.

There are a few counts of this clone. V gene TRBV7-6 combines with J gene TRBJ2-1, with D hard to call. Germline V gene sequence: CDR1 SGHVS, CDR2 FNYEAQ. Between the trimmed V and J ends, which lost 1 base and 0 bases, there was a span of 19 bases. This CDR3 contains 19 residues. The CDR3 is CASSLVTGVGTSSYNEQFF. Here the CDR3 DNA reads TGTGCCAGCAGCTTAGTTACTGGTGTTGGTACGAGCTCCTACAATGAGCAGTTCTTC.

The rearrangement links TRBV29-1 to TRBJ2-1; 7 nucleotides line up with TRBD2. The CDR3 extends over 16 amino acids. J lost 2 bases, V lost 3 bases, and 10 bases had no gene match. CDR1 and CDR2 from the germline V gene are SQVTM and ANQGSEA. CDR3 sequence: CSVEGGGPETYNEQFF. Here the CDR3 DNA reads TGCAGCGTTGAGGGCGGGGGACCGGAGACCTACAATGAGCAGTTCTTC.